One and the same sample provided the 15 T cell receptor beta chains below, sequenced in a study of STAT3 mutations in large granular lymphocyte leukemia. Study-wide results and limits: Every T-cell large granular lymphocyte leukemia patient had at least one immunodominant TCR beta clonotype.

Assay used: immunoSEQ multiplex PCR; TCRdb lists only in-frame clones, some missing. The sample shows tens of thousands of clones, 60% to 85% of them seen only once. The antigens of these receptors remain unknown. The specimen sequenced was peripheral blood mononuclear cells. Receptor source: a woman aged 45-65 years with T-cell large granular lymphocyte leukemia. Some clones in this sample may be carry-over from other donors' samples.

The V gene is TRBV5-4, the J gene TRBJ1-2; D is ambiguous. Germline loops: CDR1 SGHNT, CDR2 YYREEE (reference sequence). The CDR3 has 15 amino acids. V lost 7 bases and J lost 3, with 19 bases in between. CDR3 bases: TGTGCCAGCTCGGACCTGTATCGAGGAGACTATGGCTACACCTTC. Its protein product is CASSDLYRGDYGYTF.

In its sample, this clone was seen a few times. V usage is TRBV7-9 and J usage is TRBJ1-5, with unresolved D. V lost 4 bases and J lost 1, with 5 bases in between. The CDR3 is made up of 13 amino acids. The germline gives CDR1 SEHNR, CDR2 FQNEAQ (reference sequence). The CDR3 coding sequence is TGTGCCAGCAGCTCCGACAGCAATCAGCCCCAGCATTTT. This encodes CASSSDSNQPQHF.

The chain recombines TRBV7-3 with TRBJ2-5; the D is unclear. V dropped 1 base and J dropped 1 base, with 10 bases sitting between them. Germline-derived CDR1 and CDR2 are SGHTA and FQGTGA. The CDR3 is 15 amino acids. The CDR3 protein is CASSLSSSRQETQYF. CDR3 nucleotides: TGTGCCAGCAGCTTAAGCTCCAGCCGCCAAGAGACCCAGTACTTC.

The V and J genes are TRBV18 and TRBJ2-7, with no clear D. The CDR3 has 13 amino acids. Germline V gene lookup returns CDR1 KGHSH and CDR2 LQKENI. The V end lost 6 bases, the J end lost 9 bases, and 18 bases lay between the germline ends. CDR3 in DNA: TGTGCCAGCTCTCTCCACTCACTCCAAGGGCAGTACTTC. Its protein product is CASSLHSLQGQYF.

The CDR3 protein is CASSQETGPANYGYTF. The CDR3 coding sequence is TGCGCCAGCAGCCAAGAAACAGGCCCTGCTAACTATGGCTACACCTTC. The rearrangement joins TRBV4-1 to TRBJ1-2; possibly TRBD1 for D (5 bases). Per the germline V gene, CDR1 is MGHRA and CDR2 is YSYEKL. Trimming removed 0 bases from V and 0 bases from J, with 11 bases in between. There are 16 residues in the CDR3.

V usage is TRBV6-5 and J usage is TRBJ1-1, with D unclear. The CDR3 consists of 14 residues. The V end was cut by 2 bases, the J end by 5 bases, with 12 bases between. CDR1 is MNHEY, CDR2 SVGAGI, per germline. CDR3 amino acids: CASSYGRERTEAFF. The CDR3 DNA sequence: TGTGCCAGCAGTTACGGGAGGGAGAGGACTGAAGCTTTCTTT.

This chain connects TRBV9 to TRBJ2-5, with TRBD2 matching over 8 bases. The germline V gene encodes CDR1 SGDLS and CDR2 YYNGEE. V trimming: 0 bases; J trimming: 7 bases; junction bases outside the gene matches: 2. The CDR3 has 13 amino acids. The CDR3 bases are TGTGCCAGCAGCGTAGGGGCGGGAGGGACCCAGTACTTC. This translates into CASSVGAGGTQYF.

This sequence joins TRBV18 and TRBJ2-3, with 10 bases fitting TRBD2. CDR1 KGHSH and CDR2 LQKENI come from the germline V gene. The CDR3 length is 16 residues. J gave up 3 bases and V 2 bases, and 5 bases lay outside the gene matches. The CDR3 nucleotides are TGTGCCAGCTCACCAAGGCTAGCGGGAGCTACAGATACGCAGTATTTT. It codes for CASSPRLAGATDTQYF.

This clone was seen once. The rearrangement uses TRBV30 and TRBJ2-3; 14 bases map to TRBD2. The germline gives CDR1 GTSNPN, CDR2 SVGIG (reference sequence). This CDR3 comprises 17 residues. The V gene end was trimmed by 2 bases and the J gene end by 6 bases; junction bases not matched to a gene: 10. Written as DNA, the CDR3 is TGTGCCTGGAGTTTCACTCGGACTAGCGGGAGGTATGATACGCAGTATTTT. Translating gives CAWSFTRTSGRYDTQYF.

The V call is TRBV4-2, the J call TRBJ1-2; D is ambiguous. V lost 0 bases and J 2 bases, leaving 10 bases between the germline ends. This CDR3 has 15 amino acids. Germline loops: CDR1 LGHNA, CDR2 YNFKEQ. The CDR3 reads CASSQDSSSNYGYTF. DNA for the CDR3: TGTGCCAGCAGCCAAGATTCATCCTCCAACTATGGCTACACCTTC.

The chain employs TRBV7-9 and TRBJ2-6; D may be TRBD1 (5 bases). The CDR3 has 18 residues. Germline V gives CDR1 SEHNR, CDR2 FQNEAQ (reference sequence). The V gene lost 2 bases and the J gene lost 0 bases, with 14 bases spanning the gap. The CDR3 nucleotides are TGTGCCAGCAGCTTATTCGGTAGGGGTCTCTCTGGGGCCAACGTCCTGACTTTC. Its translation: CASSLFGRGLSGANVLTF.

The chain carries TRBV9 and TRBJ2-3; the D is unclear. CDR1 is SGDLS and CDR2 is YYNGEE in the germline V gene. The CDR3 covers 12 residues. Trimming left V 3 bases short and J 6 bases short, with 8 bases between. Here the CDR3 reads CASSGLEDTQYF. The CDR3 bases are TGTGCCAGCAGCGGCCTCGAGGATACGCAGTATTTT.

This chain uses TRBV29-1 with TRBJ2-3; D gene ambiguous. This CDR3 region has 13 residues. The germline gives CDR1 SQVTM, CDR2 ANQGSEA. The V end was cut by 4 bases, the J end by 3 bases, with 11 bases between. Written as DNA, the CDR3 is TGCAGCGTTGGGACGATACTAACAGATACGCAGTATTTT. Its protein is CSVGTILTDTQYF.

The genes are TRBV29-1 and TRBJ1-2; 9 bases align to TRBD1. The germline V gene encodes CDR1 SQVTM and CDR2 ANQGSEA. Trimming removed 6 bases from V and 1 base from J; junction bases left unmatched: 9. The CDR3 runs to 15 residues. CDR3 in DNA: TGCAGCGTCGGGAAGGGACAGGGCCTTAACTATGGCTACACCTTC. Translated, it gives CSVGKGQGLNYGYTF.

This clone has only one observation. The chain uses TRBV14 and TRBJ1-3; D gene unclear. Germline values: CDR1 SGHDN, CDR2 FVKESK. Trimming removed 0 bases from V and 1 base from J, with 7 bases in between. The CDR3 is 15 amino acids. CDR3 region: CASSQDNTSGNTIYF. CDR3 DNA sequence: TGTGCCAGCAGCCAAGATAACACATCTGGAAACACCATATATTTT.